A single sample gave rise to the 21 T cell receptor beta chains below, sequenced in a study of shared clonotypes between healthy human individuals (dated by TCRdb to about 2020). The library was produced with the immunoSEQ multiplex PCR assay. Imported from immuneACCESS, the table was reduced by TCRdb to in-frame sequences with V and J called. These copies leave out some clones; in studies compared against another copy, an unresolved V gene accounts for under half, and the cause of the remainder is not known. Within this sample are about 380,000 clones, with about 96% of them counted one time only. In total, the top ten clones hold approximately 0.32% of the sample. The specimen was memory CD8+ T cells sorted from blood. The label giving this sample's cell subset or site can be read as: CD45RO+ cells pooled with CCR7-negative TemRA cells. All receptors derive from a man younger than 45 in good health.

V and J are TRBV27 and TRBJ1-1; D not certain. V dropped 2 bases and J dropped 3 bases, with 10 bases sitting between them. Germline-derived CDR1 and CDR2 are MNHEY and SMNVEV (reference sequence). The CDR3 length is 14 residues. CDR3 in amino acids: CASSLVARDTEAFF. The CDR3 nucleotides read TGTGCCAGCAGTTTAGTGGCGAGAGACACTGAAGCTTTCTTT.

This clone was counted once. V and J are TRBV6-5 and TRBJ2-5, with 11 bases lining up with TRBD1. Trimming removed 0 bases from V and 5 bases from J; junction bases left unmatched: 5. This CDR3 has 16 residues. Looked up from germline, CDR1 is MNHEY and CDR2 is SVGAGI. The CDR3 coding sequence is TGTGCCAGCAGTTACTCCGGGACAGGGGGGGTGGAGACCCAGTACTTC. Translated: CASSYSGTGGVETQYF.

This clone was recorded once. This chain joins TRBV10-3 and TRBJ1-6; the D gene is possibly TRBD1 (5 bases). The CDR3 loop spans 14 amino acids. Per germline, CDR1 ENHRY and CDR2 SYGVKD. With 10 bases removed from V and 7 bases from J, the gap between germline ends came to 17 bases. The DNA of the CDR3 is TGTGCCAATAGCTTAGGACGGACAAATTCACCCCTCCACTTT. As protein: CANSLGRTNSPLHF.

The chain has TRBV18 and TRBJ1-1, with D unclear. V shed 8 bases and J shed 0 bases, with 7 bases lying between them. This CDR3 has 12 residues. The germline V gene encodes CDR1 KGHSH and CDR2 LQKENI. The CDR3: CASGRMNTEAFF. Here the CDR3 DNA reads TGTGCCAGCGGGCGCATGAACACTGAAGCTTTCTTT.

V usage is TRBV15 and J usage is TRBJ1-1; no definite D call. The V gene lost 2 bases and the J gene lost 11 bases, with 9 bases spanning the gap. Looked up from germline, CDR1 is LNHNV and CDR2 is YYDKDF (reference sequence). The CDR3 sequence is 11 residues long. CDR3 residues: CATSRSRVAFF. Here the CDR3 DNA reads TGTGCCACCAGCAGATCTAGGGTGGCTTTCTTT.

This rearrangement joins TRBV28 to TRBJ1-6, with 8 bases matching TRBD1. The CDR3 is 15 amino acids. Trimming at V came to 5 bases and at J to 4 bases, leaving 4 bases not matched to a gene. Germline V lookup: CDR1 MDHEN, CDR2 SYDVKM. The CDR3 coding sequence is TGTGCCAGCAGTACCGGGACAGGTTATAATTCACCCCTCCACTTT. Amino acids: CASSTGTGYNSPLHF.

The chain links TRBV7-2 to TRBJ2-3; D might be TRBD1 (5 bases). V gave up 6 bases and J gave up 2 bases, with 6 bases separating them. The CDR3 totals 12 residues. Germline V CDR1 and CDR2: SGHTA, FQGNSA. As DNA, the CDR3 is TGTGCCAGCAGGGACAACACAGATACGCAGTATTTT. This translates into CASRDNTDTQYF. Complete variable domain (other parts from reference TRBV7-2 and TRBJ2-3): GAGVSQSPSNKVTEKGKDVELRCDPISGHTALYWYRQSLGQGLEFLIYFQGNSAPDKSGLPSDRFSAERTGGSVSTLTIQRTQQEDSAVYLCASRDNTDTQYFGPGTRLTVL.

Note on this clone: Other DNA sequences in this specimen translate into the identical CDR3. CDR3 region: CASSLGGSSYEQYF. In nucleotides, the CDR3 is TGTGCCAGCAGTTTGGGGGGATCCTCCTACGAGCAGTACTTC. This sequence joins TRBV28 and TRBJ2-7; the D gene is possibly TRBD2 (6 bases). Germline V gives CDR1 MDHEN, CDR2 SYDVKM. V lost 3 bases to trimming and J lost 0 bases, with 9 bases between them. This CDR3 is built from 14 residues.

V usage is TRBV5-1 and J usage is TRBJ1-5; no reliable D call. Germline CDR1 reads SGHRS; CDR2 reads YFSETQ. The CDR3 has 10 residues. V dropped 7 bases and J dropped 6 bases, with 5 bases sitting between them. The CDR3 sequence: CASVIQPQHF. The CDR3 region has the DNA TGCGCCAGCGTCATTCAGCCCCAGCATTTT.

The V gene is TRBV7-2, the J gene TRBJ2-7; D tentatively reads TRBD1 or TRBD2 (6 bases each). The CDR3 has 18 residues. V was shortened by 2 bases and J by 0 bases, with 20 bases between the two germline ends. Germline CDR1 and CDR2: SGHTA and FQGNSA. CDR3: CASSLRGEERRYSYEQYF. The CDR3 DNA reads as TGTGCCAGCAGCTTAAGGGGGGAGGAGCGGAGATACTCCTACGAGCAGTACTTC. Complete variable domain (other parts from reference TRBV7-2 and TRBJ2-7): GAGVSQSPSNKVTEKGKDVELRCDPISGHTALYWYRQSLGQGLEFLIYFQGNSAPDKSGLPSDRFSAERTGGSVSTLTIQRTQQEDSAVYLCASSLRGEERRYSYEQYFGPGTRLTVT.

J is TRBJ2-2 and V is TRBV5-4, with 9 bases that match TRBD2. Germline V CDR1 and CDR2: SGHNT, YYREEE (reference sequence). Germline trimming cut 6 bases from V and 5 bases from J; bases unmatched to any gene: 5. The length of the CDR3 is 14 residues. The CDR3 sequence is CASKTSGMTGELFF. CDR3 DNA: TGTGCCAGCAAGACTAGCGGTATGACCGGGGAGCTGTTTTTT.

This clone is a singleton in its sample. V and J are TRBV10-3 and TRBJ1-3; D possibly corresponds to TRBD1 (6 bases). Germline V gene data show CDR1 as ENHRY and CDR2 as SYGVKD. The CDR3 totals 14 residues. V shed 4 bases and J shed 4 bases, with 11 bases lying between them. The CDR3 region is CAISGTGRGNTIYF. The CDR3 DNA sequence: TGTGCCATCAGTGGAACAGGGAGAGGAAACACCATATATTTT.

V gene TRBV29-1 combines with J gene TRBJ2-7; D perhaps matches TRBD2 (6 bases). Trimming removed 6 bases at V and 7 bases at J, with 13 bases between. This CDR3 region has 11 residues. Per germline, CDR1 SQVTM and CDR2 ANQGSEA. CDR3 in amino acids: CSVRRGEEQYF. The CDR3 DNA sequence: TGCAGCGTCCGGAGGGGCGAGGAGCAGTACTTC.

The chain combines TRBV21-1 with TRBJ2-2; the table's D call TRBD1 went unverified against the DNA. TRBV21-1 is a pseudogene. This CDR3 contains 16 residues. The CDR3 nucleotides read TGTGCCAGCAGCAAAGTCAGGACAGGGGACACCGGGGAGCTGTTTTTT. Encoded protein: CASSKVRTGDTGELFF.

The chain combines TRBV10-3 with TRBJ2-1; 13 bases line up with TRBD2. The germline V gene encodes CDR1 ENHRY and CDR2 SYGVKD. The CDR3 contains 14 residues. V was clipped by 4 bases and J by 7 bases; unmatched bases: 1. Here the CDR3 DNA reads TGTGCCATCAGTGCGACTAGCGGGAGGAATGAGCAGTTCTTC. This translates into CAISATSGRNEQFF.

About this clone itself: Other DNA sequences within the sample encode an identical CDR3. The gene calls are TRBV28 and TRBJ1-5; D ambiguous. This CDR3 is 14 amino acids long. Trimming took off 3 bases at V and 5 bases at J, with 11 bases between the two ends. CDR1 MDHEN and CDR2 SYDVKM come from the germline V gene. The CDR3 nucleotides are TGTGCCAGCAGTTTGCTGGTTGGGGATCAGCCCCAGCATTTT. Translated, it gives CASSLLVGDQPQHF.

The rearrangement joins TRBV7-4 to TRBJ1-5, with 9 bases that match TRBD1. Germline trimming cut 5 bases from V and 4 bases from J; bases unmatched to any gene: 12. Germline CDR1 SGHVT, CDR2 SQSDAQ. CDR3 length: 17 residues. The CDR3 reads CASSPGTGSRSNQPQHF. DNA of the CDR3: TGTGCCAGCAGCCCCGGGACAGGGAGTAGGTCGAATCAGCCCCAGCATTTT.

The chain joins TRBV29-1 to TRBJ2-7; D not certain. CDR1 is SQVTM and CDR2 is ANQGSEA in the germline V gene. CDR3 length: 15 residues. Trimming stripped 6 bases from V and 0 bases from J, with 18 bases between. CDR3 DNA: TGCAGCGTACTTGACCCGGGCCCGAACTCCTACGAGCAGTACTTC. Translation gives CSVLDPGPNSYEQYF.

This chain uses TRBV6-5 with TRBJ2-1, with 10 bases aligning to TRBD2. Germline V lookup: CDR1 MNHEY, CDR2 SVGAGI. With V trimmed by 6 bases and J by 10 bases, 9 bases remained unmatched. CDR3 length equals 14 residues. Here the CDR3 DNA reads TGTGCCAGCAGGGGGGCTAGCGGGAGACGGGAGCAGTTCTTC. As protein: CASRGASGRREQFF.

In regard to this clone: Other nucleotide sequences in the sample specify the same CDR3. This chain links TRBV19 with TRBJ2-1; D possibly corresponds to TRBD2 (5 bases). Trimming left V 1 base short and J 1 base short, with 5 bases between. CDR1 LNHDA and CDR2 SQIVND come from the germline V gene (reference sequence). The CDR3 is 14 amino acids. The CDR3 here is CASSIAGSYNEQFF. The CDR3 DNA reads as TGTGCCAGTAGTATAGCGGGATCCTACAATGAGCAGTTCTTC. The full variable domain, rest sourced from reference TRBV19 and TRBJ2-1, is DGGITQSPKYLFRKEGQNVTLSCEQNLNHDAMYWYRQDPGQGLRLIYYSQIVNDFQKGDIAEGYSVSREKKESFPLTVTSAQKNPTAFYLCASSIAGSYNEQFFGPGTRLTVL.

The chain has TRBV13 and TRBJ2-5; 7 bases agree with TRBD1. CDR1 is PRHDT, CDR2 FYEKMQ, per germline (reference sequence). The CDR3 contains 17 residues. The V gene end was trimmed by 2 bases and the J gene end by 2 bases; junction bases not matched to a gene: 11. The CDR3 coding sequence is TGTGCCAGCAGCTTACGCTGGACAGGTATCGGACAAGAGACCCAGTACTTC. This encodes CASSLRWTGIGQETQYF.